This T cell receptor (beta chain) was identified in a study of OX40 agonist ivuxolimab in advanced cancers. Study-level information: The patients' treatment was ivuxolimab, an agonistic anti-OX40 (CD134) antibody. The mean age was around 56 years, ranging from 23 to 79, with 80% to 85% of participants male. One hepatocellular carcinoma and two cutaneous melanoma patients partially responded.

The study, taken as a whole, reports: Among some nonresponders, normalized T-cell clonal expansion was also low.

As to this clone: The antigen is undetermined.

The protocol was immunoSEQ multiplex PCR, while the TCRdb copy is restricted to in-frame clones and leaves out a portion. Among 8,500 to 9,500 clones listed, 55% to 75% were seen once. Trimming pared 2 bases from V and 8 bases from J, leaving 11 bases between. This CDR3 spans 13 amino acids. CDR1 SGHRS and CDR2 YFSETQ come from the germline V gene. V is TRBV5-1 and J is TRBJ1-5; D remains ambiguous. The input for sequencing was CD4+ or CD8+ T cells sorted from blood, taken in a trial of the OX40 agonist ivuxolimab. The clonotype comes from an adult with an advanced solid tumor such as melanoma, head and neck, liver or kidney cancer. Here the CDR3 reads CASSLSPNEPQHF. The CDR3 nucleotides are TGCGCCAGCAGCTTATCCCCTAACGAGCCCCAGCATTTT.